The next 8 T cell receptor beta chains were all read from a single sample in a study of T cell repertoires in cytomegalovirus infection. Their recognized antigens are unknown. TCRdb analysed the reads with MiXCR anew, one entry per CDR3 protein. The sample has some 940,000 distinct CDR3 sequences, around 30% seen once; the top ten hold roughly 13%. The source was cultured CD8+ T cells from PBMCs, collected from culture after CMV antigen stimulation. These receptors were collected from a human donor in good health (CMV status not recorded). Some clones in this sample may be carry-over from other donors' samples.

The CDR3 here is CASSFTGFGDTEAFF. CDR3 in DNA: TGTGCCAGCAGTTTTACAGGGTTTGGGGACACTGAAGCTTTCTTT. The gene calls are TRBV28 and TRBJ1-1, with a tentative D call TRBD1 (6 bases). The germline V and J ends were trimmed by 3 bases and 3 bases, with 14 bases remaining between them. Per the germline V gene, CDR1 is MDHEN and CDR2 is SYDVKM. The CDR3 is 15 residues long. Using reference TRBV28 and TRBJ1-1 for the parts outside the CDR3, the full variable domain is DVKVTQSSRYLVKRTGEKVFLECVQDMDHENMFWYRQDPGLGLRLIYFSYDVKMKEKGDIPEGYSVSREKKERFSLILESASTNQTSMYLCASSFTGFGDTEAFFGQGTRLTVV.

The chain combines TRBV28 with TRBJ2-7; 9 bases map to TRBD1. Trimming removed 3 bases from V and 3 bases from J; junction bases left unmatched: 6. Germline lookup yields CDR1 MDHEN and CDR2 SYDVKM. This CDR3 region has 15 residues. As DNA, the CDR3 is TGTGCCAGCAGTTTTAGGGACAGGGCCGTCTACGAGCAGTACGTC. Amino acids: CASSFRDRAVYEQYV.

This chain links TRBV5-4 with TRBJ2-1; no clear D gene. Germline CDR1 and CDR2: SGHNT and YYREEE (reference sequence). Trimming took 0 bases from V and 4 from J, leaving 11 bases between them. The CDR3 consists of 15 residues. In nucleotides, the CDR3 is TGTGCCAGCAGCTTGGGGTTGGCTATATACAATGAGCAGTTCTTC. Amino acid sequence: CASSLGLAIYNEQFF.

The chain is built from TRBV3-1 and TRBJ2-2; 7 bases fit TRBD2. V trimming: 4 bases; J trimming: 0 bases; junction bases outside the gene matches: 5. CDR3 size: 16 residues. Germline CDR1 and CDR2: LGHDT and YNNKEL (reference sequence). CDR3 region: CASSLTSVSNTGELFF. In DNA, the CDR3 is TGTGCCAGCAGCCTCACTAGCGTATCGAACACCGGGGAGCTGTTTTTT.

This clonotype was counted ten times or more. The chain recombines TRBV27 with TRBJ1-5; unclear D gene. CDR1 MNHEY and CDR2 SMNVEV come from the germline V gene (reference sequence). CDR3 length: 13 residues. V lost 6 bases and J lost 0, with 6 bases in between. The CDR3 reads CASSLSSNQPQHF. The CDR3 DNA follows: TGTGCCAGCAGCTTAAGTAGCAATCAGCCCCAGCATTTT.

This sequence joins TRBV7-8 and TRBJ1-2; D unresolved. Per germline, CDR1 SGHVS and CDR2 FQNEAQ. The CDR3 loop spans 13 amino acids. V was cut by 2 bases and J by 7 bases, with 11 bases left in between. CDR3 protein: CASSLPRRSGYTF. The CDR3 DNA reads TGTGCCAGCAGCTTACCCCGCCGATCTGGCTACACCTTC.

The rearrangement uses TRBV19 and TRBJ1-2; D not resolved. The CDR3 totals 12 residues. Looked up from germline, CDR1 is LNHDA and CDR2 is SQIVND (reference sequence). Trimming cost V 9 bases and J 4 bases, with 12 bases left between them. CDR3 sequence (DNA): TGTGCCAGGATACTACTGAGCTATGGCTACACCTTC. This sequence encodes CARILLSYGYTF.

There are a few counts of this clonotype. This chain uses TRBV27 with TRBJ2-2; TRBD2 agrees at 8 bases. Germline V CDR1 and CDR2: MNHEY, SMNVEV (reference sequence). The CDR3 is 17 amino acids. V lost 1 base and J lost 5; bases outside the gene matches: 9. The CDR3 sequence: CASSLWGPRGGTGELFF. In DNA form, the CDR3 reads TGTGCCAGCAGTTTATGGGGCCCGCGCGGGGGGACCGGGGAGCTGTTTTTT.